This T cell receptor (beta chain) was sequenced in a study of ipilimumab plus nivolumab after autologous stem cell transplantation. In the study overall: The myeloma cohort included high-risk transplant-naive patients and patients relapsing within 3 years of a first autologous transplant.

The CDR3 spans 14 residues. The V and J ends lost 3 bases and 1 base, in that order; junction bases with no gene match: 1. Germline V gene data show CDR1 as SGDLS and CDR2 as YYNGEE. Patients got ipilimumab 1 mg/kg beginning 14 to 28 days post-transplant. Patients received nivolumab 3 mg/kg at weeks 1, 4, 7, 10, then fortnightly to week 26. Whole-study findings and limits: Per the authors, repertoire, Treg and microbiota data justify further study.

To note about this clone: Its antigen is not identified.

Repertoires were generated with immunoSEQ multiplex PCR, while TCRdb's copy carries only in-frame clones and drops some. The table includes tens of thousands of clones, roughly 84% detected once. The sequences come from PBMCs, collected in a trial of ipilimumab plus nivolumab as post-transplant consolidation. This receptor was obtained from a male donor with multiple myeloma. V usage is TRBV9 and J usage is TRBJ1-1, with 9 bases fitting TRBD1. The CDR3 protein is CASSAQGANTEAFF. The DNA of the CDR3 is TGTGCCAGCAGCGCACAGGGGGCGAACACTGAAGCTTTCTTT.